Given below is one T cell receptor (beta chain) in context. Its target is not known. The data belong to a study of T cell responses to AZD1222 COVID-19 vaccine. Broader study findings: Recipients of two AZD1222 doses showed rising Spike-specific TCR breadth and depth. Baseline testing showed seropositivity in only 5 or 6 AZD1222 recipients.

The method was immunoSEQ multiplex PCR; TCRdb's version includes in-frame clones alone and lacks a portion of them. The sample holds about 150,000 clones, roughly 88% seen once. Germline-derived CDR1 and CDR2 are SGHRS and YFSETQ. The CDR3 length is 14 residues. Between the trimmed V and J ends, which lost 4 bases and 7 bases, there was a span of 12 bases. The TCR originated in an adult who received the AZD1222 COVID-19 vaccine. The gene calls are TRBV5-1 and TRBJ1-6, with D possibly TRBD1 on 6 matching bases. The specimen comprised peripheral blood, sampled 28 days after the second AZD1222 dose. The chain's CDR3 is CASSPQGSNSPLHF. Written as DNA, the CDR3 is TGCGCCAGCAGCCCCCAGGGGAGCAATTCACCCCTCCACTTT.